One and the same sample provided the 24 T cell receptor beta chains below, sequenced in a study of shared clonotypes between healthy human individuals. Data came from immunoSEQ multiplex PCR; TCRdb stores just in-frame clones and leaves some out. Of just over 2,000,000 clones in the sample, less than 95% were seen once. Positive CCR7 selection of CD45RO-negative cells yielded the naive CD8 cells, and terminally differentiated effector memory CD45RA+ cells were excluded. Input material: naive CD8+ T cells sorted from blood. These receptors came from a man younger than 35 in good health.

The CDR3, as DNA: TGTGCCAGCAGTGGTACCGGAGCGACATACACAGATACGCAGTATTTT. Translating gives CASSGTGATYTDTQYF. The chain is built from TRBV2 and TRBJ2-3, with D uncertain. This CDR3 has 16 residues. CDR1 is SNHLY and CDR2 is FYNNEI in the germline V gene. V lost 4 bases to trimming and J lost 2 bases, with 16 bases between them.

V and J are TRBV6-6 and TRBJ2-1; 9 bases map to TRBD2. CDR1 is MNHNY, CDR2 SVGAGI, per germline (reference sequence). J gave up 5 bases and V 8 bases, and 13 bases lay outside the gene matches. The CDR3 has 16 residues. CDR3 amino acids: CASRHVKREVHNEQFF. In nucleotides, the CDR3 is TGTGCCAGCCGCCACGTTAAGCGGGAGGTCCACAATGAGCAGTTCTTC.

Notes on this clone: Within the sample, other DNA sequences also encode this same CDR3. V and J are TRBV10-2 and TRBJ2-7; D is ambiguous. Germline assignment: CDR1 WSHSY and CDR2 SAAADI. CDR3 length equals 11 residues. V dropped 8 bases and J dropped 2 bases, with 7 bases sitting between them. DNA for the CDR3: TGCGCCAGCTCCGACGCCTACGAGCAGTACTTC. It codes for CASSDAYEQYF.

The CDR3 nucleotides read TGTGCCAGCAGCTTTGCGACTAGCGGGACCTACAATGAGCAGTTCTTC. Its translation is CASSFATSGTYNEQFF. The rearrangement links TRBV13 to TRBJ2-1; 11 nucleotides match TRBD2. The CDR3 totals 16 residues. Germline-derived CDR1 and CDR2 are PRHDT and FYEKMQ (reference sequence). V lost 3 bases and J lost 2; bases outside the gene matches: 3.

This chain links TRBV4-1 with TRBJ1-2, with D perhaps matching TRBD1 (6 bases). V dropped 6 bases and J dropped 5 bases, with 19 bases sitting between them. From germline, CDR1 is MGHRA and CDR2 YSYEKL. This CDR3 spans 15 amino acids. This CDR3 reads CASSPSPDRFYGYTF. The CDR3 DNA follows: TGCGCCAGCAGTCCCTCACCAGACAGGTTTTATGGCTACACCTTC.

The rearrangement uses TRBV19 and TRBJ1-5; 8 bases match TRBD1. The V and J ends lost 4 bases and 9 bases, in that order; junction bases with no gene match: 14. The germline CDR1 and CDR2 sequences are LNHDA and SQIVND (reference sequence). The CDR3 is 16 residues long. The CDR3 loop reads CASSTTPTGDDPPQHF. As DNA, the CDR3 is TGTGCCAGTAGTACCACCCCGACAGGGGATGACCCGCCCCAGCATTTT.

V and J are TRBV19 and TRBJ2-3; either TRBD1 or TRBD2 may supply D (5 bases each). V shed 5 bases and J shed 5 bases, with 17 bases lying between them. CDR3 length equals 15 residues. The germline V gene encodes CDR1 LNHDA and CDR2 SQIVND (reference sequence). CDR3 DNA sequence: TGTGCCAGTAGTTCAACAGGAGGTAGTGGAGATACGCAGTATTTT. Amino acids: CASSSTGGSGDTQYF.

With regard to this clone: This sample also contains other DNA sequences that code for the same CDR3. J is TRBJ1-2 and V is TRBV6-5; no reliable D call. Trimming left V 2 bases short and J 3 bases short, with 10 bases between. The V gene's germline CDR1 is MNHEY and CDR2 SVGAGI. The CDR3 contains 14 residues. CDR3 in amino acids: CASSYGEGDYGYTF. The CDR3, as DNA: TGTGCCAGCAGTTACGGGGAGGGAGACTATGGCTACACCTTC.

The chain joins TRBV4-1 to TRBJ2-1, with D perhaps TRBD1 (7 bases). This CDR3 comprises 15 residues. With 4 bases removed from V and 6 bases from J, the gap between germline ends came to 16 bases. The germline gives CDR1 MGHRA, CDR2 YSYEKL. The CDR3 loop reads CASSPRQGGPNEQFF. CDR3 bases: TGCGCCAGCAGCCCACGACAGGGAGGCCCCAATGAGCAGTTCTTC.

The rearrangement uses TRBV30 and TRBJ2-7; D call uncertain. V was trimmed by 1 base and J by 1 base, leaving 14 bases between them. Germline V lookup: CDR1 GTSNPN, CDR2 SVGIG (reference sequence). The length of the CDR3 is 15 residues. The CDR3 is CAWSAGSGPSYEQYF. DNA for the CDR3: TGTGCCTGGAGTGCCGGATCCGGGCCTTCCTACGAGCAGTACTTC.

The CDR3 region has the DNA TGTGCCAGCAGCCCGACGGGGCGCCCCACGACTAACTACAATGAGCAGTTCTTC. Amino acid sequence: CASSPTGRPTTNYNEQFF. The V call is TRBV7-3, the J call TRBJ2-1; D is perhaps TRBD1 or TRBD2 (5 bases each). The CDR3 is 18 amino acids. V gave up 5 bases and J gave up 3 bases, with 23 bases separating them. Germline CDR1 SGHTA, CDR2 FQGTGA.

Concerning this clone itself: Different DNA sequences within this sample yield the same CDR3. The chain couples TRBV27 to TRBJ2-7; D is undetermined. This CDR3 is built from 13 residues. The ends were cut back, 5 bases at V and 2 bases at J, with 10 bases in the middle. Looked up from germline, CDR1 is MNHEY and CDR2 is SMNVEV (reference sequence). The CDR3 sequence: CASSPTGPYEQYF. For the CDR3, the DNA is TGTGCCAGCAGTCCTACCGGACCCTACGAGCAGTACTTC.

The V and J genes are TRBV6-1 and TRBJ2-7; D is perhaps TRBD1 (6 bases). CDR1 and CDR2 (germline): MNHNS, SASEGT. V was shortened by 4 bases and J by 6 bases, with 22 bases between the two germline ends. This CDR3 is built from 16 residues. CDR3 in DNA: TGTGCCAGCAGTGGTCAGTCAGGGGCTACCCAGGGCGAGCAGTACTTC. Its translation is CASSGQSGATQGEQYF.

This rearrangement joins TRBV28 to TRBJ2-4; 7 bases are a match to TRBD1. Trimming took 4 bases from V and 3 from J; bases not matched to a gene: 9. Germline V CDR1 and CDR2: MDHEN, SYDVKM. This CDR3 has 16 amino acids. CDR3 in DNA: TGTGCCAGCAGTTCCGACAGGGAGCAGGTCAAAAACATTCAGTACTTC. Its protein is CASSSDREQVKNIQYF.

This chain's CDR3 is CASSPTFSRLVEAFF. For the CDR3, the DNA is TGTGCCAGCTCACCGACCTTCTCCAGGCTGGTTGAAGCTTTCTTT. The rearrangement links TRBV18 to TRBJ1-1; D uncertain. The V end was cut by 3 bases, the J end by 7 bases, with 18 bases between. Germline lookup yields CDR1 KGHSH and CDR2 LQKENI. The length of the CDR3 is 15 residues.

V gene TRBV6-6 combines with J gene TRBJ1-1; no reliable D call. Trimming cost V 5 bases and J 4 bases, with 5 bases left between them. The CDR3 is made up of 11 amino acids. CDR1 is MNHNY, CDR2 SVGAGI, per germline (reference sequence). CDR3 sequence reads: CASSQLTEAFF. CDR3 nucleotides: TGTGCCAGCAGTCAACTCACTGAAGCTTTCTTT.

The rearrangement links TRBV10-1 to TRBJ2-1; D remains unclear. From germline, CDR1 is WNHNN and CDR2 SYGVQD (reference sequence). The germline V and J ends were trimmed by 6 bases and 4 bases, with 7 bases remaining between them. The CDR3 covers 12 residues. The CDR3 nucleotides read TGCGCCAGCAGCGCAGTTTACAATGAGCAGTTCTTC. Translation gives CASSAVYNEQFF.

The CDR3 reads CASSFSREGSTGELFF. The CDR3 nucleotides read TGCGCCAGCAGCTTTTCTAGGGAGGGGAGCACCGGGGAGCTGTTTTTT. The chain employs TRBV5-1 and TRBJ2-2; 7 nucleotides align to TRBD2. Germline trimming cut 2 bases from V and 4 bases from J; bases unmatched to any gene: 8. The CDR3 is 16 amino acids. Germline V gene lookup returns CDR1 SGHRS and CDR2 YFSETQ.

The V gene is TRBV5-6, the J gene TRBJ2-3; D gene ambiguous. This CDR3 has 14 amino acids. Trimming shortened V by 4 bases and J by 4 bases, and 13 bases separated the two germline ends. CDR1 SGHDT and CDR2 YYEEEE come from the germline V gene. The CDR3 loop reads CASSGRQAADTQYF. In DNA, the CDR3 is TGTGCCAGCAGCGGCCGGCAGGCTGCAGATACGCAGTATTTT.

This clone appeared once. CDR3 DNA: TGCGCCAGCAGTGGGGGACAGGGGGCCTACGAGCAGTACTTC. Residues: CASSGGQGAYEQYF. This chain connects TRBV10-2 to TRBJ2-7, with 11 bases aligning to TRBD1. Germline V gene data show CDR1 as WSHSY and CDR2 as SAAADI. V shed 4 bases, J shed 2 bases, and the junction held 1 base outside the gene matches. This CDR3 is 14 amino acids long.

The chain uses TRBV7-6 and TRBJ1-4; D uncertain. Germline V gene data show CDR1 as SGHVS and CDR2 as FNYEAQ. CDR3 size: 13 residues. The germline V and J ends were trimmed by 0 bases and 7 bases, with 6 bases remaining between them. DNA of the CDR3: TGTGCCAGCAGCTTAGCGCTAGGTGAAAAACTGTTTTTT. The encoded protein is CASSLALGEKLFF.

Details on this clone: This may arise from a read error, as a much more abundant clone is one base away. The sample carries other DNA sequences with the same CDR3. The CDR3 DNA reads as TGTGCCAGCAGCTTAGGCGTCTACGAGCAGTACTTC. Protein sequence: CASSLGVYEQYF. The chain couples TRBV7-9 to TRBJ2-7, with D unclear. The CDR3 consists of 12 residues. V shed 1 base and J shed 3 bases, with 4 bases lying between them. Germline V gene lookup returns CDR1 SEHNR and CDR2 FQNEAQ (reference sequence).

The chain uses TRBV5-1 and TRBJ1-6; maybe TRBD1 (5 bases). The CDR3 spans 15 residues. CDR1 SGHRS and CDR2 YFSETQ come from the germline V gene. Trimming took off 0 bases at V and 7 bases at J, with 11 bases between the two ends. The CDR3 nucleotides are TGCGCCAGCAGCTTGGGGGCGGAGGGGAATTCACCCCTCCACTTT. Protein: CASSLGAEGNSPLHF.

On this clone itself: Other nucleotide sequences from this sample produce the same CDR3. V gene TRBV11-2 combines with J gene TRBJ2-7, with no clear D. In germline, CDR1 is SGHAT, CDR2 FQNNGV. The CDR3 totals 13 residues. Trimming shortened V by 2 bases and J by 2 bases, and 7 bases separated the two germline ends. Written as DNA, the CDR3 is TGTGCCAGCAGCTTAAAAGGGACCTACGAGCAGTACTTC. Translated: CASSLKGTYEQYF.